This T cell receptor (beta chain) was obtained from a study of T cell repertoires in cytomegalovirus infection. Germline V gene data show CDR1 as MDHEN and CDR2 as SYDVKM. Trimming left V 7 bases short and J 0 bases short, with 13 bases between. This CDR3 comprises 15 residues. From the reads, TCRdb called clonotypes with MiXCR, one entry per CDR3 protein. The sample consists of hundreds of thousands of distinct CDR3 sequences, roughly a third of them appearing once. Points on this clonotype: The antigen is not known.

The TCR sequence derives from a human donor in good health (CMV status not recorded). Some clones in this sample may be carry-over from other donors' samples. The rearrangement joins TRBV28 to TRBJ2-1; D remains unclear. This specimen was cultured CD8+ T cells from PBMCs, taken from culture after CMV antigen stimulation. CDR3 bases: TGTGCCAGCACCCTCTGGGTGCACTCCTACAATGAGCAGTTCTTC. It is translated as CASTLWVHSYNEQFF.